This T cell receptor (beta chain) was captured by sequencing in a study of blood T cell repertoires in COVID-19. At the level of the study: COVID-19 samples, acute and convalescent, were from the United States, Italy and Spain. T cells, B-cell-depleted T cells, or PBMCs supplied cDNA or gDNA.

As originally analysed: It was from reference gene primer amplification that nucleated cell counts were estimated. Assay: immunoSEQ multiplex PCR; the TCRdb copy retains only in-frame clones and omits some. V and J calls and clone size come straight from that table; D and trimming were deduced from the DNA. The data show about 530,000 clones, about 89% seen once. Germline CDR1 reads LGHDT; CDR2 reads YNNKEL (reference sequence). The CDR3 is 14 amino acids. The V segment lost 7 bases and the J segment 2 bases; nucleotides outside the gene matches: 5. This clone was detected only once. Followed over time, Seattle patients had been enrolled while infection was active.

The sequence came from a woman aged 45-65 years with COVID-19, enrolled during active disease. The chain couples TRBV3-1 (or the pseudogene TRBV3-2) to TRBJ2-3, with 8 bases fitting TRBD2. The sequencing input was peripheral blood. CDR3 residues: CASKAGASTDTQYF. As DNA, the CDR3 is TGTGCCAGCAAAGCGGGGGCCTCCACAGATACGCAGTATTTT.